The entry that follows covers one T cell receptor (beta chain) sequence. This record comes from a study of blood T cell repertoires in COVID-19. Study as a whole: Sample material is recorded as cDNA or gDNA derived from T cells, B-cell-depleted T cells, or PBMCs.

Using immunoSEQ multiplex PCR, the repertoire was profiled, and TCRdb retains in-frame clones only, with some absent. This sample yields nearly 200,000 clones, of which approximately 84% are seen a single time; roughly 7% belongs to the top ten. Cohorts were based on clinical histories the participants reported. Germline V gene sequence: CDR1 MDHEN, CDR2 SYDVKM. CDR3 length equals 15 residues. V was clipped by 8 bases and J by 8 bases; unmatched bases: 14. Sequencing was carried out using PBMCs or T cells enriched from blood (not recorded which). The source is a man aged 40-49 years who had recovered from COVID-19. The rearrangement joins TRBV28 to TRBJ2-1; TRBD1 agrees at 8 bases. CDR3 nucleotide sequence: TGTGCCAGCTACCCGAACCCCGGACAGGGTGATGAGCAGTTCTTC. Translating gives CASYPNPGQGDEQFF.